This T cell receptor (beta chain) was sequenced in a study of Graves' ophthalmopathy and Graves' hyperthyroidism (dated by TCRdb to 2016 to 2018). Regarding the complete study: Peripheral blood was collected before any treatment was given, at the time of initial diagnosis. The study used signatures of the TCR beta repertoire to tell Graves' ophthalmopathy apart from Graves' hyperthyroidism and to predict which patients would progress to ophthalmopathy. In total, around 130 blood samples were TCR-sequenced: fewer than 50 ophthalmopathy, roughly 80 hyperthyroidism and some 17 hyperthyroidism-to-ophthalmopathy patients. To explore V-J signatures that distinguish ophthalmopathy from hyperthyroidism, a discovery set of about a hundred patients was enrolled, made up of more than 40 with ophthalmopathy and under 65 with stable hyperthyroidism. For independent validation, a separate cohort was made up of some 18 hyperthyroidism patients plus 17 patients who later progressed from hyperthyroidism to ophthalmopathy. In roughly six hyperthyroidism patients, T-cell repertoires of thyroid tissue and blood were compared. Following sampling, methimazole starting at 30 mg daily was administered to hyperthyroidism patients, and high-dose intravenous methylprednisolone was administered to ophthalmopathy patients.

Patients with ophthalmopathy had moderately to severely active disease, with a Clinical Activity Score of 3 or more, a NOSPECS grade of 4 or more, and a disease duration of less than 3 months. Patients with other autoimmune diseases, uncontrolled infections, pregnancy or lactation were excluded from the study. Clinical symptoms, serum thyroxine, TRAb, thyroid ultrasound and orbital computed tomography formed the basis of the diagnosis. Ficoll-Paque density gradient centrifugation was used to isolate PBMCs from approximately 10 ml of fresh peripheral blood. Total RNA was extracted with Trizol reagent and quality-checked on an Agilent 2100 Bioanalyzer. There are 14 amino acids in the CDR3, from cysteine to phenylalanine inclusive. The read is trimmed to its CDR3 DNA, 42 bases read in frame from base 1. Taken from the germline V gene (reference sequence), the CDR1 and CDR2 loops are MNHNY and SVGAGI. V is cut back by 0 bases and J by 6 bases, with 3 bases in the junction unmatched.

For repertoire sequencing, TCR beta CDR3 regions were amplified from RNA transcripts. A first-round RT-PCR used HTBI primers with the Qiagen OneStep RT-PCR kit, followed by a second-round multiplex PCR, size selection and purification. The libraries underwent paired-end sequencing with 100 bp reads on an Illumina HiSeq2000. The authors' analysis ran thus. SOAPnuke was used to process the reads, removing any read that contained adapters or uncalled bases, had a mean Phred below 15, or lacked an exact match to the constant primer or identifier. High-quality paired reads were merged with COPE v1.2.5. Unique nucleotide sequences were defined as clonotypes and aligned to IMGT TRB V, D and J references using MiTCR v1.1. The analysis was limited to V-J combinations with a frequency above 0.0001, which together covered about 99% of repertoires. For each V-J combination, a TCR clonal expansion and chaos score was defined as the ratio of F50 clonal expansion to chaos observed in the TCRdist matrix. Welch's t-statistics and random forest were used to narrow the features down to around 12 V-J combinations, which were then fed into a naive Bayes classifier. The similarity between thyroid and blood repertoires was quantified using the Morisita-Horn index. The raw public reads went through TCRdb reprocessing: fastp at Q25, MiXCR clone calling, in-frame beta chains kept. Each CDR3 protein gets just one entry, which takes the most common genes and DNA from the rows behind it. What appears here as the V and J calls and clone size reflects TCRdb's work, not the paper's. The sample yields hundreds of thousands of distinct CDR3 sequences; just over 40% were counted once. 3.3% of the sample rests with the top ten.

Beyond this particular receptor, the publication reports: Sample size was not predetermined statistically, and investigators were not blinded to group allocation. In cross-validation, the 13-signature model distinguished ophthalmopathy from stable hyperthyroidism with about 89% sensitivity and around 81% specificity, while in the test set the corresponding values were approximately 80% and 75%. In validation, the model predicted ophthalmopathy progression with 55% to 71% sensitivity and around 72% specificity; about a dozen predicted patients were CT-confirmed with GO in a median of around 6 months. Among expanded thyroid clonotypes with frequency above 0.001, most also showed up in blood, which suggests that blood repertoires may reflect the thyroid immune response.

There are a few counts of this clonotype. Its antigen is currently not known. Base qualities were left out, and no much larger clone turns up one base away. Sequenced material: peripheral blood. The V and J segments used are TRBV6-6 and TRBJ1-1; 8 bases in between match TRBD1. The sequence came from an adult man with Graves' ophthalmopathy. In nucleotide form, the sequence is TGTGCCAGCAGTTACTCTCAGGGGGCAGCTGAAGCTTTCTTT. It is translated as CASSYSQGAAEAFF.